Below are 9 T cell receptor beta chains sequenced from a single sample in a study of T cells in Graves' hyperthyroidism and ophthalmopathy. Using RNA transcripts as the source, TCR beta CDR3 regions were amplified. HTBI primers were used for first-round RT-PCR of the TCR CDR3. Using its own MiXCR run on the multiplex PCR reads, TCRdb lists one record per CDR3 protein. The table lists about 720,000 distinct CDR3 sequences, about a sixth of them singletons. Sequences were obtained from blood. The receptors were sampled from a man aged 18 to 35 with Graves' hyperthyroidism.

This clonotype occurred many times. The junction departs from germline at one end; a sequencing error may be responsible. V gene TRBV5-8 combines with J gene TRBJ1-4, with TRBD1 identical over 7 bases. The CDR3 loop spans 16 amino acids. From germline, CDR1 is SGHTS and CDR2 YDEGEE. CDR3 amino acids: CASSLGRDSGNEKLFF. The CDR3 DNA reads as TGTGCCAGCAGCTTGGGACGGGACAGCGGTAATGAAAAGCTGTTTTTT.

This clonotype showed up just once. This may arise from a read error, as a much more abundant clone is one base away. Lacking the conserved final phenylalanine or tryptophan, this CDR3 likely reflects a read error. This chain joins TRBV27 and TRBJ2-2, with D unclear. Trimming cost V 6 bases and J 0 bases, with 11 bases left between them. Looked up from germline, CDR1 is MNHEY and CDR2 is SMNVEV (reference sequence). The CDR3 is 15 amino acids. The CDR3 DNA follows: TGTGCCAGCAGCGTAGTGGCGTCGAACACCGGGGAGCTGTTTTCT. Protein product: CASSVVASNTGELFS.

This clonotype was counted at least ten times. V usage is TRBV24-1 and J usage is TRBJ1-2, with 8 bases lining up with TRBD1. Losses at the gene ends were 4 bases for V and 8 bases for J; bases not matched to a gene: 11. The CDR3 covers 15 residues. Germline values: CDR1 KGHDR, CDR2 SFDVKD. For the CDR3, the DNA is TGTGCCACCAGTGACCCCTGGACAGGGCCGGGGGGCTACACCTTC. It specifies CATSDPWTGPGGYTF.

The genes are TRBV28 and TRBJ2-5; 8 bases are shared with TRBD1. J gave up 0 bases and V 9 bases, and 3 bases lay outside the gene matches. Germline CDR1 MDHEN, CDR2 SYDVKM. CDR3 length: 13 amino acids. The chain's CDR3 is CASWTGYQETQYF. For the CDR3, the DNA is TGTGCCAGTTGGACAGGGTACCAAGAGACCCAGTACTTC.

In this sample, this clonotype turned up many times. The rearrangement uses TRBV29-1 and TRBJ2-5, with 7 bases fitting TRBD1. Trimming took 0 bases from V and 5 from J; bases not matched to a gene: 12. CDR1 and CDR2 from the germline V gene are SQVTM and ANQGSEA. The CDR3 totals 16 residues. The CDR3 region is CSVEDTGTEDGETQYF. The CDR3 DNA is TGCAGCGTTGAAGATACCGGGACAGAGGACGGGGAGACCCAGTACTTC.

The V call is TRBV5-5, the J call TRBJ1-6, with D possibly being TRBD1 (5 bases). From germline, CDR1 is SGHKS and CDR2 YYEKEE (reference sequence). Trimming stripped 0 bases from V and 0 bases from J, with 16 bases between. The CDR3 has 19 amino acids. The CDR3 DNA reads as TGTGCCAGCAGCTTGGGGCCGGGACGCCCGAGCTCCTATAATTCACCCCTCCACTTT. Its translation: CASSLGPGRPSSYNSPLHF.

This rearrangement joins TRBV20-1 to TRBJ2-1; D remains unclear. The V and J ends lost 0 bases and 5 bases respectively, with 14 bases between them. Germline V lookup: CDR1 DFQATT, CDR2 SNEGSKA (reference sequence). The CDR3 runs to 15 residues. DNA of the CDR3: TGCAGTGCTAGAGAATTTGGGCCGCCGGACAATGAGCAGTTCTTC. It translates to CSAREFGPPDNEQFF.

This clonotype was seen a few times. This sequence may be a read error, since a much larger clone differs from it by one base. This chain joins TRBV9 and TRBJ2-6; D ambiguous. Trimming shortened V by 5 bases and J by 4 bases, and 4 bases separated the two germline ends. The germline gives CDR1 SGDLS, CDR2 YYNGEE. The length of the CDR3 is 12 residues. The CDR3 DNA reads as TGTGCCAGCAGAACCGGGGCCAACGTCCTGACTTTC. It translates to CASRTGANVLTF.

The rearrangement links TRBV5-1 to TRBJ2-5; 8 positions match TRBD2. V shed 4 bases, J shed 7 bases, and the junction held 12 bases outside the gene matches. The CDR3 contains 15 residues. The germline gives CDR1 SGHRS, CDR2 YFSETQ. This CDR3 reads CASSPSSGRDGTQYF. The CDR3 DNA sequence: TGCGCCAGCAGCCCGTCAAGCGGGAGAGACGGGACCCAGTACTTC. Full variable domain (outside the CDR3, taken from reference TRBV5-1 and TRBJ2-5): KAGVTQTPRYLIKTRGQQVTLSCSPISGHRSVSWYQQTPGQGLQFLFEYFSETQRNKGNFPGRFSGRQFSNSRSEMNVSTLELGDSALYLCASSPSSGRDGTQYFGPGTRLLVL.